This entry features one T cell receptor beta chain sequence. Profiled with immunoSEQ multiplex PCR; TCRdb holds only in-frame clones, not every one. The sample carries 800,000 to 950,000 clones, roughly 96% recorded once. Trimming pared 1 base from V and 5 bases from J, leaving 17 bases between. The CDR3 is made up of 16 amino acids. Germline V gene data show CDR1 as LNHDA and CDR2 as SQIVND (reference sequence). These data originate in a study of shared clonotypes between healthy human individuals. The naive CD8 population came from CD45RO-negative cells selected for CCR7, without terminally differentiated effector memory CD45RA+ cells.

The chain combines TRBV19 with TRBJ2-5, with D maybe TRBD1 (5 bases). This receptor was identified in a man younger than 45 in good health. The specimen was naive CD8+ T cells sorted from blood. The CDR3 DNA reads as TGTGCCAGTAGTATAGGACAGTATATTGGTGAGGAGACCCAGTACTTC. Translation gives CASSIGQYIGEETQYF.